The TCR beta chain under discussion was sequenced for a study of blood T cell repertoires in COVID-19. Study information: Samples came from the United States, Italy and Spain, spanning acute and convalescent COVID-19.

Residents of about 25 US areas, aged about 18 to 100 years, made up the participants. Either two negative PCRs, clearance, or symptom resolution qualified Cohort 3 donors as recovered. CDR3 length: 13 residues. V lost 5 bases to trimming and J lost 7 bases, with 12 bases between them. Per germline, CDR1 SGHAT and CDR2 FQNNGV. Only a few counts were recorded for this clone. Generated by immunoSEQ multiplex PCR, the TCRdb table keeps only in-frame clones and is missing some. The sample lists about 270,000 clones; 86% were seen once. The chain recombines TRBV11-2 with TRBJ1-3, with D maybe TRBD1 (6 bases). What was sequenced was PBMCs or T cells enriched from blood (not recorded which). The receptor was derived from a man younger than 35 who had recovered from COVID-19. DNA for the CDR3: TGTGCCAGCAGCCCACAGGGAATCAACACCATATATTTT. It yields the protein CASSPQGINTIYF.